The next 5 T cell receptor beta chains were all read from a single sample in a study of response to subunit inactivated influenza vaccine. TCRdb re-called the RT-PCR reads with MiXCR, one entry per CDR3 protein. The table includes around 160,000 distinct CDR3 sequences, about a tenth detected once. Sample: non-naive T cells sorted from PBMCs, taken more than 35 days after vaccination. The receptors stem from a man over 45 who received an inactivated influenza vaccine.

In nucleotides, the CDR3 is TGCGCCAGCAGCGGGACTAGCCAAGAGACCCAGTACTTC. It codes for CASSGTSQETQYF. The J gene is TRBJ2-5, the V gene TRBV5-1, with 8 bases aligning to TRBD2. V gave up 4 bases and J gave up 1 base; unmatched junction bases: 0. The germline gives CDR1 SGHRS, CDR2 YFSETQ. CDR3 size: 13 residues.

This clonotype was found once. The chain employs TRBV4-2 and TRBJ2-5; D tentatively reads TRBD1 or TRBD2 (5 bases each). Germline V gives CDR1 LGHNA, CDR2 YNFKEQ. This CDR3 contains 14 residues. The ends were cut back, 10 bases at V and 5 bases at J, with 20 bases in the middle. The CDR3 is CAMSPGHLCETQYF. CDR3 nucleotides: TGTGCCATGAGCCCGGGGCACCTCTGCGAGACCCAGTACTTC.

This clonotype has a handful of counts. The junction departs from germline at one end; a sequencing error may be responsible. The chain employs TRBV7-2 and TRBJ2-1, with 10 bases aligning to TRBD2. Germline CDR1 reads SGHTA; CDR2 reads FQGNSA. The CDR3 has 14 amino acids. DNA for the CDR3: TGTGCCAGCAGCCTAGCGGGAGAGTACAATGAGCAGTTCTTC. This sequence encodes CASSLAGEYNEQFF.

The CDR3 reads CASSLTRGIYNEQFF. The CDR3 nucleotides read TGTGCCAGCAGCTTAACCCGAGGTATCTACAATGAGCAGTTCTTC. The rearrangement uses TRBV7-2 and TRBJ2-1; no clear D. The CDR3 sequence is 15 residues long. V was clipped by 2 bases and J by 3 bases, with 11 bases between them. The germline gives CDR1 SGHTA, CDR2 FQGNSA.

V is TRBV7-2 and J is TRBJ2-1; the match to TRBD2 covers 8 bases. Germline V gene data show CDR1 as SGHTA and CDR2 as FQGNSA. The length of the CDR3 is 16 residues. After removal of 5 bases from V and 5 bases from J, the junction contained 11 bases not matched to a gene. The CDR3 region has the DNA TGTGCCAGCAGCCCAGTGGGGACTAGGCCCGACAATGAGCAGTTCTTC. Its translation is CASSPVGTRPDNEQFF.